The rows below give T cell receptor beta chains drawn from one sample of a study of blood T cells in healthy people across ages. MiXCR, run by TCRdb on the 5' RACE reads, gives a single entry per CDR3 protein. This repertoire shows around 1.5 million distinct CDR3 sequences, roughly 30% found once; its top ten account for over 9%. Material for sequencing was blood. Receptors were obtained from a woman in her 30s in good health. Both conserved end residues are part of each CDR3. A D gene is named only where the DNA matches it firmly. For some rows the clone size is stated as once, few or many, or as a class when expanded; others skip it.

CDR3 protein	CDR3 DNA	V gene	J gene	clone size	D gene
CASSLPGKGDLYEQYF	TGTGCCAGCAGCTTACCCGGTAAAGGAGATCTCTACGAGCAGTACTTC	TRBV13	TRBJ2-7	.	.
CASSISGENIQYF	TGTGCCAGCAGTATCTCGGGCGAAAACATTCAGTACTTC	TRBV6-1	TRBJ2-4	few	.
CTSSPSGGSYEQYF	TGCACCAGCAGCCCCTCGGGGGGGTCCTACGAGCAGTACTTC	TRBV5-1	TRBJ2-7	once	TRBD2
CASSDPLPYEQYF	TGCGCCAGCAGTGATCCATTGCCCTACGAGCAGTACTTC	TRBV10-2	TRBJ2-7	few	.
CASSESILGLGGTAYF	TGCGCCAGCAGTGAGTCGATATTAGGGCTCGGGGGGACAGCGTACTTC	TRBV10-2	TRBJ2-4	.	.
CATSDSGLAGQETQYF	TGTGCCACCAGTGATTCGGGACTAGCGGGTCAAGAGACCCAGTACTTC	TRBV24-1	TRBJ2-5	.	TRBD2
CSATSFSGRITDTQYF	TGCAGTGCTACCTCGTTCAGCGGGAGAATCACAGATACGCAGTATTTT	TRBV20-1	TRBJ2-3	many	TRBD2
CSVELSNGLAGYEQYF	TGCAGCGTTGAACTGTCGAACGGACTAGCGGGATACGAGCAGTACTTC	TRBV29-1	TRBJ2-7	many	TRBD2
CDSRSDRAVNEQFF	TGTGACAGCAGGTCGGACAGGGCGGTCAATGAGCAGTTCTTC	TRBV5-6	TRBJ2-1	once	TRBD1
CASSELAGGIYEQYF	TGTGCCAGCAGCGAACTAGCGGGAGGGATCTACGAGCAGTACTTC	TRBV4-2	TRBJ2-7	.	TRBD2
CASSRNSGGAEKLFF	TGTGCCAGCAGCCGAAATTCGGGGGGAGCGGAAAAACTGTTTTTT	TRBV7-9	TRBJ1-4	.	.
CASSQETGADTGELFF	TGCGCCAGCAGCCAAGAGACAGGGGCGGACACCGGGGAGCTGTTTTTT	TRBV4-1	TRBJ2-2	.	TRBD1
CASSLAGEAVGYGYTF	TGCGCCAGCAGCTTGGCCGGGGAGGCGGTCGGCTATGGCTACACCTTC	TRBV5-1	TRBJ1-2	.	.
CASSSGTGSDEQFF	TGTGCCAGCAGCTCAGGGACAGGGTCGGATGAGCAGTTCTTC	TRBV7-9	TRBJ2-1	few	TRBD1
CASGPYLAPLHF	TGTGCCAGCGGGCCCTATCTGGCACCCCTCCACTTT	TRBV6-6	TRBJ1-6	few	.
CASTTDYDEQFF	TGTGCCAGCACCACGGACTACGATGAGCAGTTCTTC	TRBV12-3/TRBV12-4	TRBJ2-1	few	.
CSGGQGNSYEQYF	TGCAGCGGCGGACAGGGAAACTCCTACGAGCAGTACTTC	TRBV29-1	TRBJ2-7	many	TRBD1
CASSSPAGGHEQFF	TGTGCTAGCAGTAGCCCAGCGGGAGGGCATGAGCAGTTCTTC	TRBV12-5	TRBJ2-1	few	TRBD2
CSAAHPHREETQFF	TGCAGTGCTGCCCACCCGCACCGGGAAGAGACCCAGTTCTTC	TRBV20-1	TRBJ2-1	.	.
CASSSIRDNEQFF	TGTGCCAGCAGCAGCATTAGGGACAATGAGCAGTTCTTC	TRBV5-5	TRBJ2-1	.	.
CASSKYTYATDTQYF	TGCGCCAGCAGCAAATACACCTACGCCACAGATACGCAGTATTTT	TRBV5-1	TRBJ2-3	.	.
CSAQGGGNEKLFF	TGCAGTGCTCAGGGGGGCGGTAATGAAAAACTGTTTTTT	TRBV20-1	TRBJ1-4	.	TRBD1
CASSSRREPPHEQYF	TGTGCCAGCAGTTCTCGGCGGGAGCCCCCCCACGAGCAGTACTTC	TRBV12-3/TRBV12-4	TRBJ2-7	few	TRBD2
CSAEWTSGPHLGDTQYF	TGCAGTGCGGAATGGACTAGCGGGCCTCACCTGGGAGATACGCAGTATTTT	TRBV20-1	TRBJ2-3	few	TRBD2
CSAFPGGQPQHF	TGCAGTGCTTTTCCCGGGGGGCAGCCCCAGCATTTT	TRBV20-1	TRBJ1-5	.	.
CASSEGLAVNTQYF	TGTGCCAGCAGTGAGGGACTAGCAGTAAATACGCAGTATTTT	TRBV2	TRBJ2-3	.	TRBD2
CASSLAGSPSQETQYF	TGTGCCAGCAGTTTAGCGGGATCTCCCTCTCAAGAGACCCAGTACTTC	TRBV27	TRBJ2-5	few	.
CASRADSMNTEAFF	TGTGCCAGCAGGGCCGACAGCATGAACACTGAAGCTTTCTTT	TRBV7-9	TRBJ1-1	.	.
CASRTGGTSAQQFF	TGTGCCAGCAGGACAGGGGGGACTAGCGCCCAGCAGTTCTTC	TRBV6-5	TRBJ2-1	.	.
CASSVGGRAFIETQYF	TGTGCCAGCAGCGTTGGGGGGAGGGCCTTTATCGAGACCCAGTACTTC	TRBV7-9	TRBJ2-5	few	TRBD2
CASSAQGREQYF	TGTGCCAGCAGCGCACAGGGCCGTGAGCAGTACTTC	TRBV7-3	TRBJ2-7	few	.
CASSLGSSTTDTQYF	TGTGCCAGCAGCTTAGGCAGCAGCACCACAGATACGCAGTATTTT	TRBV11-2	TRBJ2-3	few	.
CAIRGEGSYEQYF	TGTGCCATCAGGGGGGAGGGCTCCTACGAGCAGTACTTC	TRBV10-3	TRBJ2-7	.	TRBD2
CATSTGTTEAFF	TGTGCCACCAGTACAGGGACCACTGAAGCTTTCTTT	TRBV24-1	TRBJ1-1	few	.
CAISYEDPQNKQFF	TGTGCCATCAGTTACGAGGACCCCCAGAATAAGCAGTTCTTC	TRBV10-3	TRBJ2-1	.	.
CASSPRRSQETQYF	TGTGCCAGCAGCCCCCGACGGTCCCAAGAGACCCAGTACTTC	TRBV5-5	TRBJ2-5	many	.
CASSLVGDIGGPYNEQFF	TGTGCCAGCAGCTTAGTGGGGGACATAGGGGGCCCTTACAATGAGCAGTTCTTC	TRBV7-6	TRBJ2-1	few	TRBD1
CASSLIAGGPGEQFF	TGCGCCAGCAGCTTGATAGCGGGGGGGCCGGGGGAGCAGTTCTTC	TRBV5-1	TRBJ2-1	few	TRBD2
CSARVKGLNYGYTF	TGCAGTGCTAGAGTTAAGGGGCTCAACTATGGTTACACCTTC	TRBV20-1	TRBJ1-2	.	.
CASSGSRLGANEQFF	TGTGCCAGCAGTGGATCGAGGCTAGGGGCTAATGAGCAGTTCTTC	TRBV2	TRBJ2-1	few	.
CASSLDLADEQFF	TGTGCCAGCAGCTTAGATCTGGCGGATGAGCAGTTCTTC	TRBV11-2	TRBJ2-1	.	.
CASSLDAGYSNQPQHF	TGTGCCAGCAGTTTGGACGCAGGCTATAGCAATCAGCCCCAGCATTTT	TRBV28	TRBJ1-5	.	.
CASSQASGSLAGHEQYF	TGTGCCAGCAGCCAAGCTTCGGGCAGCCTGGCTGGGCACGAGCAGTACTTC	TRBV4-2	TRBJ2-7	many	.
CAIRESQSETQYF	TGTGCCATCAGGGAGTCACAGAGCGAGACCCAGTACTTC	TRBV10-3	TRBJ2-5	.	.
CAWRDTGPSTDTQYF	TGTGCCTGGAGAGACACGGGACCTAGCACAGATACGCAGTATTTT	TRBV30	TRBJ2-3	.	.
CASSYGTASREQYF	TGTGCCAGCAGCTATGGGACAGCTTCCCGCGAGCAGTACTTC	TRBV7-2	TRBJ2-7	few	TRBD1
CSAEQGPKANYGYTF	TGCAGTGCGGAACAGGGTCCGAAAGCTAACTATGGCTACACCTTC	TRBV20-1	TRBJ1-2	few	.
CSARIGGSRYEQYF	TGCAGTGCTAGAATTGGCGGGAGCCGCTACGAGCAGTACTTC	TRBV20-1	TRBJ2-7	few	TRBD2
CASSVGTSGGGEQFF	TGTGCCAGCAGCGTTGGGACTAGCGGCGGGGGCGAGCAGTTCTTC	TRBV9	TRBJ2-1	few	TRBD2